This is a list of T cell receptor beta chains from one sample in a study of CD8+ T cells in alopecia areata. Data came from immunoSEQ multiplex PCR; TCRdb stores just in-frame clones and leaves some out. The table shows some 150,000 clones, with roughly four fifths occurring only once. The input for sequencing was CD8+ T cells sorted from blood, taken at week 4, from a patient treated with tofacitinib. Receptors were obtained from a human donor with alopecia areata. The CDR3 runs from the conserved cysteine through the conserved F or W. The D gene is left open where the match is weak. Rows give clone size only sometimes, using once, few, many, or a class for an expanded clone.

>.|TRBJ1-1|.|TRBV5-6
TGTGCCAGCAGCGTCGGACAGAGTGAAGCTTTCTTT
CASSVGQSEAFF
>.|TRBJ2-2|once|TRBV4-2
TGTGCCAGCAGCCAAGCTAGAAGCGAAAACCCTTCCGGGGAGCTGTTTTTT
CASSQARSENPSGELFF
>.|TRBJ2-1|.|TRBV4-2
TGTGCCAGCAGCCAAGGGGGGGCCATCTACAATGAGCAGTTCTTC
CASSQGGAIYNEQFF
>.|TRBJ2-1|.|TRBV29-1
TGCAGCGTTGTCCTATCGGCCAGTGAGCAGTTCTTC
CSVVLSASEQFF
>TRBD2|TRBJ2-7|.|TRBV13
TGTGCCAGCAGCCCTAGGAGCGGGGGTTCCTACGAGCAGTACTTC
CASSPRSGGSYEQYF
>.|TRBJ2-5|.|TRBV29-1
TGCAGCGTTGAAGGAATCGAAAAAGAGACCCAGTACTTC
CSVEGIEKETQYF
>TRBD2|TRBJ2-1|.|TRBV6-5
TGTGCCAGCAGTCCGGGCGGGGGGTCCTACAATGAGCAGTTCTTC
CASSPGGGSYNEQFF
>.|TRBJ1-1|.|TRBV7-8
TGTGCCAGCAGCTTACGGCCGGACAGCCAGATGAACACTGAAGCTTTCTTT
CASSLRPDSQMNTEAFF
>.|TRBJ2-7|.|TRBV19
TGTGCCAGTAGTATGGACTACTCCTACGAGCAGTACTTC
CASSMDYSYEQYF
>TRBD1|TRBJ2-1|.|TRBV23-1
TGCGCCAGCAGTCCACAGGGGGGCAGGAATGTCCACAATGAGCAGTTCTTC
CASSPQGGRNVHNEQFF
>.|TRBJ2-5|.|TRBV4-1
TGCGCCAGCAGCCCCTACGAGGGGGTCCAAGAGACCCAGTACTTC
CASSPYEGVQETQYF
>.|TRBJ1-3|few|TRBV27
TGTGCCAGCAGCCCCCAGGGGAGTTCTGGAAACACCATATATTTT
CASSPQGSSGNTIYF
>TRBD1|TRBJ1-6|.|TRBV7-9
TGTGCCAGCAGCCTCGGACAGGCCCAACCCCTCCACTTT
CASSLGQAQPLHF
>.|TRBJ2-1|.|TRBV19
TGTGCCACCTCTCTTAGCGACAATGAGCAGTTCTTC
CATSLSDNEQFF
>TRBD1|TRBJ2-5|.|TRBV5-4
TGTGCCAGCAGCTCGGGACAGGGAATGGAGACCCAGTACTTC
CASSSGQGMETQYF
>TRBD1|TRBJ2-3|few|TRBV4-1
TGCGCCAGCAGCCAAGATGCAGGGGGTGCAGATACGCAGTATTTT
CASSQDAGGADTQYF
>.|TRBJ1-5|few|TRBV19
TGTGCCAGTAGTACCTCTCCTACGGGTTTCCAGCCCCAGCATTTT
CASSTSPTGFQPQHF
>.|TRBJ2-7|.|TRBV27
TGTGCCAGCACCCCCGGCGGCCAAATCCACGAGCAGTACTTC
CASTPGGQIHEQYF
>TRBD2|TRBJ2-1|.|TRBV11-2
TGTGCCAGCAGCGCCGGTGGAAGCGGGGGCCCCTACAATGAGCAGTTCTTC
CASSAGGSGGPYNEQFF
>.|TRBJ1-1|.|TRBV19
TGTGCCAGTAGTAGGCCCCACTCGAACACTGAAGCTTTCTTT
CASSRPHSNTEAFF
>.|TRBJ2-2|.|TRBV11-2
TGTGCCAGCAGCAGCAGACAGAGGAACACCGGGGAGCTGTTTTTT
CASSSRQRNTGELFF
>.|TRBJ1-1|few|TRBV4-1
TGCGCCAGCAGCCAAGAATTGGCAGCTGAAGCTTTCTTT
CASSQELAAEAFF
>.|TRBJ2-7|.|TRBV2
TGTGCCAGCAGTGAACCGACTGCGGGAAAGGCTTACTTC
CASSEPTAGKAYF
>.|TRBJ2-7|.|TRBV4-1
TGCGCCAGCAGCCACCCGGGACTCCAATACGAGCAGTACTTC
CASSHPGLQYEQYF
>TRBD2|TRBJ2-1|.|TRBV7-2
TGTGCCAGCAGCCCGGGGACTAGCGGTGGGGGACTCAATGAGCAGTTCTTC
CASSPGTSGGGLNEQFF
>.|TRBJ2-1|once|TRBV27
TGTGCCAGCAGTTTATCGGGGGGGCACGAGAGGACCTACAATGAGCAGTTCTTC
CASSLSGGHERTYNEQFF
>.|TRBJ1-1|.|TRBV6-1
TGTGCCAGCAGTGCTCGGGAGGGGACTGAAGCTTTCTTT
CASSAREGTEAFF
>TRBD1|TRBJ1-3|.|TRBV29-1
TGCAGCGTTGAAGGGACAGGGCGGGGAAACACCATATATTTT
CSVEGTGRGNTIYF
>TRBD1|TRBJ2-5|once|TRBV29-1
TGCAGCGTCACGGGACAGGACGGGACCCAGTACTTC
CSVTGQDGTQYF
>.|TRBJ2-3|.|TRBV10-1
TGCGCCAGCAGTGAGTCGCAGGGGATCACAGATACGCAGTATTTT
CASSESQGITDTQYF
>.|TRBJ2-7|.|TRBV27
TGTGCCAGCAGTTCCCCAAAAGACAGCCCCTACGAGCAGTACTTC
CASSSPKDSPYEQYF
>TRBD2|TRBJ2-1|.|TRBV4-3
TGCGCCAGCAGCCAAGGCCTAGCGGGGTACAATGAGCAGTTCTTC
CASSQGLAGYNEQFF
>.|TRBJ2-1|.|TRBV7-2
TGTGCCAGCAGCGCAGAGGGTGAGCAGTTCTTC
CASSAEGEQFF
>.|TRBJ2-5|.|TRBV4-1
TGCGCCAGCAGCCAAGACTTGGACCCCCAAGAGACCCAGTACTTC
CASSQDLDPQETQYF
>.|TRBJ2-5|.|TRBV4-1
TGCGCCAGCAGCCAGGGTGCCTTGGCGGTAGAGACCCAGTACTTC
CASSQGALAVETQYF
>TRBD1|TRBJ2-7|.|TRBV5-1
TGCGCCAGCAGCATCGGGACAGGGAACTACGAGCAGTACTTC
CASSIGTGNYEQYF
>TRBD1|TRBJ2-7|.|TRBV6-5
TGTGCCAGCAGCTCGGGACAGGGTTCCTACGAGCAGTACTTC
CASSSGQGSYEQYF
>.|TRBJ1-5|.|TRBV4-1
TGCGCCAGCAGCCAAGATTTCGATCAGCCCCAGCATTTT
CASSQDFDQPQHF
>.|TRBJ2-7|once|TRBV23-1
TGCGCCAGCAGTCAATCACGGCCAGGGGCCCACGAGCAGTACTTC
CASSQSRPGAHEQYF
>TRBD2|TRBJ2-1|.|TRBV23-1
TGCGCCAGCAGTCAAACTCGACTAGCGGGGGGTACTGACTACAATGAGCAGTTCTTC
CASSQTRLAGGTDYNEQFF
>.|TRBJ2-2|.|TRBV5-6
TGTGCCAGCAGCTTGCAGGGACCGATTTTCTGGGGAACCGGGGAGCTGTTTTTT
CASSLQGPIFWGTGELFF
>TRBD1|TRBJ2-2|.|TRBV27
TGTGCCAGCAGTTTGGGACAGTCGAACACCGGGGAGCTGTTTTTT
CASSLGQSNTGELFF
>TRBD2|TRBJ2-7|few|TRBV6-6
TGTGCCAGCAGTTACTCGACTAGCGGGGGGCCCCACGAGCAGTACTTC
CASSYSTSGGPHEQYF
>.|TRBJ1-2|.|TRBV29-1
TGCAGCGCCACGGACAAAGAAGGTGGCTACACCTTC
CSATDKEGGYTF
>TRBD2|TRBJ2-3|few|TRBV4-1
TGCGCCAGCAGCCAAGATAGCGGGGGGCCGGGGGATACGCAGTATTTT
CASSQDSGGPGDTQYF
>.|TRBJ1-2|.|TRBV6-5
TGTGCCAGCAGTTACGGCGTTCCTGGGGAAAATGGCTACACCTTC
CASSYGVPGENGYTF
>TRBD1|TRBJ2-1|.|TRBV29-1
TGCAGCGCTCCCCGACAGGGTGAGCAGTTCTTC
CSAPRQGEQFF
>.|TRBJ1-1|.|TRBV15
TGTGCCACCAGCAGAGATACCCCACGAAGCTCTATGAACACTGAAGCTTTCTTT
CATSRDTPRSSMNTEAFF
>TRBD1|TRBJ2-5|.|TRBV29-1
TGCAGCGTTGAGGGACAGGCTTTTGGGACCCAGTACTTC
CSVEGQAFGTQYF
>.|TRBJ1-2|.|TRBV10-3
TGTGCCATCAGTGAGTCTCAGAGGGGCTACACCTTC
CAISESQRGYTF
>TRBD1|TRBJ2-4|.|TRBV7-9
TGTGCCAGCAGCCTGGGACAGGGTATGGACATTCAGTACTTC
CASSLGQGMDIQYF